Listed here is a single T cell receptor beta chain. Its antigen remains unidentified. TCRdb processed the reads anew with MiXCR; each CDR3 protein has one entry. Of some 560,000 distinct CDR3 sequences detected, about 40% appear once; the ten largest clones hold about half. The sample comes from a study of T cell repertoires in cytomegalovirus infection. Turning to the study itself: In public TCR beta signatures, there were indications of both CMV infection and matching HLA type.

Study outcomes and limitations: In two of eight donors, the top clonotype was HLA-C-restricted CMV-specific.

The V gene's germline CDR1 is SGHTA and CDR2 FQGNSA. CDR3 length: 18 residues. Unmatched junction bases numbered 19, after V lost 5 bases and J lost 8 bases. The receptor was isolated from a human donor in good health (CMV status not recorded). Some clones in this sample may be carry-over from other donors' samples. The sample consisted of cultured PBMCs, taken from culture after CMV antigen stimulation. V gene TRBV7-2 combines with J gene TRBJ2-3; 10 bases agree with TRBD1. The CDR3 region has the DNA TGTGCCAGCAGCATCCGACAGGGGGCGAGCGTCTTGCCGGGTACGCAGTATTTT. It is translated as CASSIRQGASVLPGTQYF.